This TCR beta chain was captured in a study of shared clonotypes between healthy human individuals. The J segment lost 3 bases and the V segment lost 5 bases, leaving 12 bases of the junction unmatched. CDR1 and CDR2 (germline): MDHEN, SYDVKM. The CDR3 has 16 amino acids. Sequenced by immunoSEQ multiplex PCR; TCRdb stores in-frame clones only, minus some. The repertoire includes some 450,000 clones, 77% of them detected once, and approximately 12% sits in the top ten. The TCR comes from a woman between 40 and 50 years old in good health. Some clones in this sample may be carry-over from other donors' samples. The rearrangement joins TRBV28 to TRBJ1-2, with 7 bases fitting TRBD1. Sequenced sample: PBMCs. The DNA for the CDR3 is TGTGCCAGCAGTCTAAATTCAAGACAGGGCGACTATGGCTACACCTTC. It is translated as CASSLNSRQGDYGYTF.